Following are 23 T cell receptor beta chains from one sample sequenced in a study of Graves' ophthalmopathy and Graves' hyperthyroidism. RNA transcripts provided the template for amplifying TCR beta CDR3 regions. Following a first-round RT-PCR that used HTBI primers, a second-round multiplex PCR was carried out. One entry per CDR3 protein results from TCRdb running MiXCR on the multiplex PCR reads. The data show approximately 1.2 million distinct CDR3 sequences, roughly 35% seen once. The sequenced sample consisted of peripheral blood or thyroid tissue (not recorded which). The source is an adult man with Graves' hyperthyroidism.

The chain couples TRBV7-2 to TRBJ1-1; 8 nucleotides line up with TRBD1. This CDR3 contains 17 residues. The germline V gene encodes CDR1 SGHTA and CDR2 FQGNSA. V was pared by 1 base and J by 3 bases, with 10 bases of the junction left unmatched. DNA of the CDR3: TGTGCCAGCAGCTTAGAAGGATTCAGGGGGCCCTACACTGAAGCTTTCTTT. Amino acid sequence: CASSLEGFRGPYTEAFF.

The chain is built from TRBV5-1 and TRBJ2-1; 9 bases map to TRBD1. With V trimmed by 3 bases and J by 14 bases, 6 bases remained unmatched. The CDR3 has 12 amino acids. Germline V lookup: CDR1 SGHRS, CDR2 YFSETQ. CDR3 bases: TGCGCCAGCAGCTCTAACCGGGACAGGGAGTTCTTC. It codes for CASSSNRDREFF.

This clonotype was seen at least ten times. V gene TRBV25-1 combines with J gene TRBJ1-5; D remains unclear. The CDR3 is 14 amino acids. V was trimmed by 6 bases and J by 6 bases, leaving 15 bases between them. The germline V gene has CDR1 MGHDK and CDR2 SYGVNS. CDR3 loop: CASRAAGFAQPQHF. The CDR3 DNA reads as TGTGCCAGCAGGGCTGCTGGGTTTGCTCAGCCCCAGCATTTT.

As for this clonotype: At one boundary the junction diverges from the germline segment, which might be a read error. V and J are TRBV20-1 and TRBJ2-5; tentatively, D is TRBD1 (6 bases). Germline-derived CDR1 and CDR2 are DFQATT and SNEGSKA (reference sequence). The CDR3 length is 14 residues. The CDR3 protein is CSTLTGFAEETRYF. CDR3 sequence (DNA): TGCAGCACCCTCACAGGGTTTGCAGAAGAGACCCGGTACTTC.

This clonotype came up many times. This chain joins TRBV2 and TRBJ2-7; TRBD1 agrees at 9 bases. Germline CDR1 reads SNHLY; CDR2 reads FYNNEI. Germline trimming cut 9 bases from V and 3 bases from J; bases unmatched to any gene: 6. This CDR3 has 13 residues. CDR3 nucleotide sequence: TGTGCCAGTAGCGGACAGGGGAACTACGAGCAGTACTTC. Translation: CASSGQGNYEQYF.

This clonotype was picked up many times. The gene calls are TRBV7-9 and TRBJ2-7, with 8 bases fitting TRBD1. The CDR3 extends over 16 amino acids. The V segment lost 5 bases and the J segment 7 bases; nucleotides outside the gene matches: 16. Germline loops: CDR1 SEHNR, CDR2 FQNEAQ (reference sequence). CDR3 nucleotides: TGTGCCAGCAGCGATAATCGACAGGGGCGTGGTAAGGAGCAGTACTTC. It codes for CASSDNRQGRGKEQYF.

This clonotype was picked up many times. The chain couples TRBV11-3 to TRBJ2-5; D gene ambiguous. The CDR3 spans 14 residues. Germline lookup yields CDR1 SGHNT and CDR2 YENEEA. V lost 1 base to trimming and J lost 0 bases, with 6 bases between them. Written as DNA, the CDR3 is TGTGCCAGCAGCTTAGCATCGTACCAAGAGACCCAGTACTTC. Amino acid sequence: CASSLASYQETQYF.

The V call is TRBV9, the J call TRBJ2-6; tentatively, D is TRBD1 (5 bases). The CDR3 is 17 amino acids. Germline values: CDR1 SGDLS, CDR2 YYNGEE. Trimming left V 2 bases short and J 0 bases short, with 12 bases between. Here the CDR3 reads CASSVFDRPSGANVLTF. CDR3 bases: TGTGCCAGCAGCGTCTTCGACAGACCCTCTGGGGCCAACGTCCTGACTTTC.

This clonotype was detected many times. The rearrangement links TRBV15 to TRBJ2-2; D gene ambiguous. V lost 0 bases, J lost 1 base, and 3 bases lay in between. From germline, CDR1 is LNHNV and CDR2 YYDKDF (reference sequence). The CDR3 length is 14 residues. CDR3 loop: CATSRDWNTGELFF. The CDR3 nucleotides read TGTGCCACCAGCAGAGATTGGAACACCGGGGAGCTGTTTTTT.

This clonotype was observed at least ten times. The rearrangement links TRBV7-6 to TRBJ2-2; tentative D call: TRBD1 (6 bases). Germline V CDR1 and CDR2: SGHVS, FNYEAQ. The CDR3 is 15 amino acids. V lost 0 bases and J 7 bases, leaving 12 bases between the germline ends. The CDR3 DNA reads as TGTGCCAGCAGCTTAGCGGGGGCTGAGGTCGGGGAGCTGTTTTTT. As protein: CASSLAGAEVGELFF.

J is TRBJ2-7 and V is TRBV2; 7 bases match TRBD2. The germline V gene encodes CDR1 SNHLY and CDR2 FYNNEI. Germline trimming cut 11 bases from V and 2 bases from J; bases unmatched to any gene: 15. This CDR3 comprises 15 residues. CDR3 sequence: CASSRGGRRTYEQYF. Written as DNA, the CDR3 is TGTGCCTCAAGTCGGGGAGGGAGAAGAACCTACGAGCAGTACTTC.

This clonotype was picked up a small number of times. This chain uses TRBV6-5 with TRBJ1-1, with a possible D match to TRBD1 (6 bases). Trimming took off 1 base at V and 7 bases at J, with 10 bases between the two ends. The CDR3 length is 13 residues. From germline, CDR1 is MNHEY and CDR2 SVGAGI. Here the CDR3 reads CASSYWGANEAFF. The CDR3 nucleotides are TGTGCCAGCAGTTACTGGGGGGCCAATGAAGCTTTCTTT.

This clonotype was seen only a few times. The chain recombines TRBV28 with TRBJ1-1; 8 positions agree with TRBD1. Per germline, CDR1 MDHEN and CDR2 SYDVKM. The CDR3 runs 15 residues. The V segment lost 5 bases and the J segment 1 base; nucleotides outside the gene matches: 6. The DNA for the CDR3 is TGTGCCAGCAGTGGTGCGGGACAGGCGAACACTGAAGCTTTCTTT. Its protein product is CASSGAGQANTEAFF.

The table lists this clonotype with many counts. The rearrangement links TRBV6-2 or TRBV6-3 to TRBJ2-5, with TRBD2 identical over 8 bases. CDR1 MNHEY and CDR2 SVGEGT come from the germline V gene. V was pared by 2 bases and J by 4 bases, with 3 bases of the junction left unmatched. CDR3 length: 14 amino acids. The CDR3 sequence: CASSYGTRRETQYF. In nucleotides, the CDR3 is TGTGCCAGCAGTTACGGGACTAGGCGAGAGACCCAGTACTTC.

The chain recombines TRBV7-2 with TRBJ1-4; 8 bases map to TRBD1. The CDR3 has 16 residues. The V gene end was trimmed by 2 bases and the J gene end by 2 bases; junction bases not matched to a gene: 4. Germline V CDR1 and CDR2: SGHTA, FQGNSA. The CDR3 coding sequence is TGTGCCAGCAGCTTACCAGGGGGCCGGACTAATGAAAAACTGTTTTTT. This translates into CASSLPGGRTNEKLFF.

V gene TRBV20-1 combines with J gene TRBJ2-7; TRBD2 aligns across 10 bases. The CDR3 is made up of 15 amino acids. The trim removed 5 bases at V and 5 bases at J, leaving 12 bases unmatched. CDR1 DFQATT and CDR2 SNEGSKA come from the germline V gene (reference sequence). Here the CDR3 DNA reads TGCAGTGCTCCTCATTTAGCGGGAGGAGGCAACGAGCAGTACTTC. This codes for CSAPHLAGGGNEQYF.

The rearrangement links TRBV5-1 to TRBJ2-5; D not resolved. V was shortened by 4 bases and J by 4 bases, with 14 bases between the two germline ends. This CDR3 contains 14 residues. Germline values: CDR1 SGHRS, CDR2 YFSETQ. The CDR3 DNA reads TGCGCCAGCAGCCCGGACGGAAGCTTAGAGACCCAGTACTTC. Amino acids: CASSPDGSLETQYF.

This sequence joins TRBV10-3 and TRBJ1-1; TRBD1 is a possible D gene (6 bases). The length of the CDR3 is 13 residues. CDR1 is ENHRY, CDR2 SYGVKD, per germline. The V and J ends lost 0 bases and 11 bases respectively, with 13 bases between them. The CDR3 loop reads CAISESLGAGAFF. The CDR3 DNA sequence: TGTGCCATCAGTGAGTCGTTGGGGGCTGGGGCTTTCTTT.

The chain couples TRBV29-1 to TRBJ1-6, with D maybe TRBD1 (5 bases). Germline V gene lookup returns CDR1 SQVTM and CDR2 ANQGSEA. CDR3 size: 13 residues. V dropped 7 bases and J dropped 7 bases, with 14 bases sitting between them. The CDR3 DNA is TGCAGCGCCCGAGGGGCAATCAATTCACCCCTCCACTTT. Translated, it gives CSARGAINSPLHF.

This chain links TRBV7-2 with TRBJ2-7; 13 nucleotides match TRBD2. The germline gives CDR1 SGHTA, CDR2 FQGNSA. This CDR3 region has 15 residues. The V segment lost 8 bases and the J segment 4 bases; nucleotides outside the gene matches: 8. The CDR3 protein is CASPSGTSGKYEQYF. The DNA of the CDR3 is TGTGCCAGCCCCTCCGGGACTAGCGGGAAATACGAGCAGTACTTC. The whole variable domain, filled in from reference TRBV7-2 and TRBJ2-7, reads GAGVSQSPSNKVTEKGKDVELRCDPISGHTALYWYRQSLGQGLEFLIYFQGNSAPDKSGLPSDRFSAERTGGSVSTLTIQRTQQEDSAVYLCASPSGTSGKYEQYFGPGTRLTVT.

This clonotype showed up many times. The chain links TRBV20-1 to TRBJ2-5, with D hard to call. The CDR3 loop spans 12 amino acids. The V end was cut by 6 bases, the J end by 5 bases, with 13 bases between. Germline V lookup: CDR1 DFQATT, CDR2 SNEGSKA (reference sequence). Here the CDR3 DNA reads TGCAGTGCCCTGTGGCGGCAGGAGACCCAGTACTTC. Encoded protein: CSALWRQETQYF.

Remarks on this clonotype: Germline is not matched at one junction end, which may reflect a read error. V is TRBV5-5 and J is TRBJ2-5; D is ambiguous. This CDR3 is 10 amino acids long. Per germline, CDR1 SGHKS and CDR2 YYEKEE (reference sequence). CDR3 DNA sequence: TGTGCCGGCAGCTTGGCGACCCAGTACTTC. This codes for CAGSLATQYF.

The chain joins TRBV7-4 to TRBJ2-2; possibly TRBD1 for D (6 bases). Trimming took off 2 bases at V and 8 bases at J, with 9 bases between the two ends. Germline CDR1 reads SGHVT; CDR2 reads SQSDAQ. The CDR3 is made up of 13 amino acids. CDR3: CASSLPGAGELFF. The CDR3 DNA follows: TGTGCCAGCAGCTTACCAGGGGCTGGGGAGCTGTTTTTT.